This is a list of T cell receptor beta chains from one sample in a study of T cell responses to AZD1222 COVID-19 vaccine. Using immunoSEQ multiplex PCR, the repertoire was profiled, and TCRdb retains in-frame clones only, with some absent. The table records some 98,000 clones, 84% of them present only once. Specimen: peripheral blood, collected 28 days after the second AZD1222 dose. The receptors come from an adult who received the AZD1222 COVID-19 vaccine. Both conserved end residues are part of each CDR3. A D gene is named only where the DNA matches it firmly. Some rows mark clone size as missing; the rest say once, few, many or name a class of expanded clone.

d_gene: TRBD1; abundance: .; v_gene: TRBV19; j_gene: TRBJ1-6; CDR3nt: TGTGCCAGTAGCTTCGGGACAGGGAATTCACCCCTCCACTTT; CDR3aa: CASSFGTGNSPLHF
d_gene: .; abundance: .; v_gene: TRBV5-1; j_gene: TRBJ2-3; CDR3nt: TGCGCCAGCAGCTACGGACCGCAAGGACCATCAGATACGCAGTATTTT; CDR3aa: CASSYGPQGPSDTQYF
d_gene: .; abundance: .; v_gene: TRBV11-2; j_gene: TRBJ2-7; CDR3nt: TGTGCCAGCAGCTTAGGACAGTCCTCCTACGAGCAGTACTTC; CDR3aa: CASSLGQSSYEQYF
d_gene: .; abundance: .; v_gene: TRBV29-1; j_gene: TRBJ2-7; CDR3nt: TGCAGCGTTCGGTCGGGACTTTTCTACGAGCAGTACTTC; CDR3aa: CSVRSGLFYEQYF
d_gene: .; abundance: .; v_gene: TRBV7-9; j_gene: TRBJ1-1; CDR3nt: TGTGCCAGCAGCTCAAGACTGGGGAACTTGAACACTGAAGCTTTCTTT; CDR3aa: CASSSRLGNLNTEAFF
d_gene: .; abundance: .; v_gene: TRBV23-1; j_gene: TRBJ1-3; CDR3nt: TGCGCCAGCAGTCAACGGTTCTTTACTCACTCTGGAAACACCATATATTTT; CDR3aa: CASSQRFFTHSGNTIYF
d_gene: .; abundance: .; v_gene: TRBV16; j_gene: TRBJ2-5; CDR3nt: TGTGCCAGCACCCAGATCGGAGGGGCCGATCAAGAGACCCAGTACTTC; CDR3aa: CASTQIGGADQETQYF
d_gene: TRBD2; abundance: once; v_gene: TRBV27; j_gene: TRBJ2-2; CDR3nt: TGTGCCAGCAGATGGACTAGCGGAAGAACCGGGGAGCTGTTTTTT; CDR3aa: CASRWTSGRTGELFF
d_gene: .; abundance: .; v_gene: TRBV15; j_gene: TRBJ2-3; CDR3nt: TGTGCCACCAGCAGAGCCCGGGATGCAGATACGCAGTATTTT; CDR3aa: CATSRARDADTQYF
d_gene: .; abundance: .; v_gene: TRBV5-4; j_gene: TRBJ2-7; CDR3nt: TGTGCCAGCAGCCGAGGGACTCCTCAAAGCTCCTACGAGCAGTACTTC; CDR3aa: CASSRGTPQSSYEQYF
d_gene: TRBD2; abundance: .; v_gene: TRBV5-1; j_gene: TRBJ2-1; CDR3nt: TGCGCCAGCAGTCTTCGGACTAGCGGGGGGGCTGAGCAGTTCTTC; CDR3aa: CASSLRTSGGAEQFF
d_gene: .; abundance: .; v_gene: TRBV9; j_gene: TRBJ1-1; CDR3nt: TGTGCCAGCAGCGCTCGAAGGGGCGCAAACACTGAAGCTTTCTTT; CDR3aa: CASSARRGANTEAFF
d_gene: .; abundance: .; v_gene: TRBV5-1; j_gene: TRBJ2-2; CDR3nt: TGCGCCAGCAGCCCGTTTTCCCAGAACACCGGGGAGCTGTTTTTT; CDR3aa: CASSPFSQNTGELFF
d_gene: .; abundance: .; v_gene: TRBV4-2; j_gene: TRBJ1-2; CDR3nt: TGTGCCAGCAGCCAAGATCGGGGGGACGGCTACACCTTC; CDR3aa: CASSQDRGDGYTF
d_gene: .; abundance: .; v_gene: TRBV27; j_gene: TRBJ2-4; CDR3nt: TGTGCCAGCAGTAGAGAGGGGATAAACATTCAGTACTTC; CDR3aa: CASSREGINIQYF
d_gene: .; abundance: few; v_gene: TRBV27; j_gene: TRBJ1-2; CDR3nt: TGTGCCAGCAGTTTAATTCAGGGTAGCTATGGCTACACCTTC; CDR3aa: CASSLIQGSYGYTF
d_gene: TRBD2; abundance: .; v_gene: TRBV4-1; j_gene: TRBJ2-1; CDR3nt: TGCGCCAGCAGCCAAGGAGCGGGAGGGTTAGATGAGCAGTTCTTC; CDR3aa: CASSQGAGGLDEQFF
d_gene: TRBD1; abundance: .; v_gene: TRBV5-1; j_gene: TRBJ2-2; CDR3nt: TGCGCCAGCAGCTCCGACAGGGGGCGTACCGGGGAGCTGTTTTTT; CDR3aa: CASSSDRGRTGELFF
d_gene: .; abundance: .; v_gene: TRBV6-4; j_gene: TRBJ2-2; CDR3nt: TGTGCCAGCAGTGTGGGGGGCTCGACCGGGGAGCTGTTTTTT; CDR3aa: CASSVGGSTGELFF
d_gene: .; abundance: .; v_gene: TRBV4-2; j_gene: TRBJ1-1; CDR3nt: TGTGCCAGCAGCCAAGATCCGACTTTAACGACTGAAGCTTTCTTT; CDR3aa: CASSQDPTLTTEAFF